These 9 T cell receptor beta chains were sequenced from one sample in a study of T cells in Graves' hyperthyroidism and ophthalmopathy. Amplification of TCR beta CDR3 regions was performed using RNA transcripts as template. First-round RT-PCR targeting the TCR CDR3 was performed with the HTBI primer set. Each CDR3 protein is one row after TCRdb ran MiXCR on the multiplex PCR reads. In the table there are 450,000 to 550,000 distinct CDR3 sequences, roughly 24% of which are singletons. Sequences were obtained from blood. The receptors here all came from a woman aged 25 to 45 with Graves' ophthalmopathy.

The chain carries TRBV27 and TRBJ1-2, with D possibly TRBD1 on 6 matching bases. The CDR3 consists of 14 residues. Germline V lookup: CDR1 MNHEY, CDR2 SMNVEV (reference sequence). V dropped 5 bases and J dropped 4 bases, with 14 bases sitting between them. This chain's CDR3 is CASSPTGPAYGYTF. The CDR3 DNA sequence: TGTGCCAGCAGTCCAACAGGGCCGGCCTATGGCTACACCTTC.

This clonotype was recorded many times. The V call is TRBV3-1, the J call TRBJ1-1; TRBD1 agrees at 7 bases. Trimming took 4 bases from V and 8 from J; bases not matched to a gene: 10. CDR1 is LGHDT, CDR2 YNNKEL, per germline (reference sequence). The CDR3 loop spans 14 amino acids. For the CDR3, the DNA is TGTGCCAGCAGCCCCGCCTCGACAGGGACCGAAGCTTTCTTT. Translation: CASSPASTGTEAFF.

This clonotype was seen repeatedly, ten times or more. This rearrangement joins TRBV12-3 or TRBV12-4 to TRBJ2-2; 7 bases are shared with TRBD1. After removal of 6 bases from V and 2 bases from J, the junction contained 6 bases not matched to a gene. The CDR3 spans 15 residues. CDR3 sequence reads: CASRRTGDNTGELFF. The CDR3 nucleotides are TGTGCCAGCAGACGTACAGGGGACAACACCGGGGAGCTGTTTTTT.

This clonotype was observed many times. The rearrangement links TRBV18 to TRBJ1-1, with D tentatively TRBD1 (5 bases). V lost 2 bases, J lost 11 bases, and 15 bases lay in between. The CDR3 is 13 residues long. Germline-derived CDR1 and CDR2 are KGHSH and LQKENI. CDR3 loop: CASSPDQTVQAFF. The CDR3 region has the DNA TGTGCCAGCTCACCAGACCAGACAGTCCAGGCTTTCTTT.

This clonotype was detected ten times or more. The chain's CDR3 is CSARDRGGQSSGANVLTF. In nucleotides, the CDR3 is TGCAGTGCTAGAGATCGCGGGGGCCAGAGCTCTGGGGCCAACGTCCTGACTTTC. This chain joins TRBV20-1 and TRBJ2-6, with D possibly TRBD2 on 7 matching bases. Trimming pared 0 bases from V and 0 bases from J, leaving 15 bases between. Germline V lookup: CDR1 DFQATT, CDR2 SNEGSKA (reference sequence). The CDR3 has 18 amino acids.

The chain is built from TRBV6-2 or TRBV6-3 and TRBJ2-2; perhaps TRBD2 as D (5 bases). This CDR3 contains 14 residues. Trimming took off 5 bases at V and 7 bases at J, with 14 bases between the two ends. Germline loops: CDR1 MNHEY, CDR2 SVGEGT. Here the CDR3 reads CASSRNSRGGELFF. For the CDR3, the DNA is TGTGCCAGCAGTAGGAACTCTCGGGGCGGGGAGCTGTTTTTT.

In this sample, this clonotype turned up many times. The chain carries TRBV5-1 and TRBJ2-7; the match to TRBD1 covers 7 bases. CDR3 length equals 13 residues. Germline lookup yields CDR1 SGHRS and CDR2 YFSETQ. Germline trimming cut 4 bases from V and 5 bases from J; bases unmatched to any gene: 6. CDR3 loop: CASSPLQGNEQYF. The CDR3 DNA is TGCGCCAGCAGCCCTCTACAGGGGAACGAGCAGTACTTC.

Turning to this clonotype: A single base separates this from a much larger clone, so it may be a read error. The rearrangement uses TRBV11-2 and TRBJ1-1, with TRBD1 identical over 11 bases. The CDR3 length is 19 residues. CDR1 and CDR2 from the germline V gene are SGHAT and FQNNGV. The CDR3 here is CASSNGIRTGGSYGTEACF. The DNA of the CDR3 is TGTGCCAGCAGCAACGGAATCCGGACAGGGGGCTCCTACGGCACTGAAGCTTGCTTT.

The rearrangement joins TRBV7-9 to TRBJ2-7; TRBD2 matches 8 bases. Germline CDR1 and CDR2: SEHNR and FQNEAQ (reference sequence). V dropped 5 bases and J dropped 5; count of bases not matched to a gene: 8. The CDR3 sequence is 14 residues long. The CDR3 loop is CASSPPGGPHEQYF. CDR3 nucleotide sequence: TGTGCCAGCAGCCCGCCGGGGGGGCCCCACGAGCAGTACTTC.